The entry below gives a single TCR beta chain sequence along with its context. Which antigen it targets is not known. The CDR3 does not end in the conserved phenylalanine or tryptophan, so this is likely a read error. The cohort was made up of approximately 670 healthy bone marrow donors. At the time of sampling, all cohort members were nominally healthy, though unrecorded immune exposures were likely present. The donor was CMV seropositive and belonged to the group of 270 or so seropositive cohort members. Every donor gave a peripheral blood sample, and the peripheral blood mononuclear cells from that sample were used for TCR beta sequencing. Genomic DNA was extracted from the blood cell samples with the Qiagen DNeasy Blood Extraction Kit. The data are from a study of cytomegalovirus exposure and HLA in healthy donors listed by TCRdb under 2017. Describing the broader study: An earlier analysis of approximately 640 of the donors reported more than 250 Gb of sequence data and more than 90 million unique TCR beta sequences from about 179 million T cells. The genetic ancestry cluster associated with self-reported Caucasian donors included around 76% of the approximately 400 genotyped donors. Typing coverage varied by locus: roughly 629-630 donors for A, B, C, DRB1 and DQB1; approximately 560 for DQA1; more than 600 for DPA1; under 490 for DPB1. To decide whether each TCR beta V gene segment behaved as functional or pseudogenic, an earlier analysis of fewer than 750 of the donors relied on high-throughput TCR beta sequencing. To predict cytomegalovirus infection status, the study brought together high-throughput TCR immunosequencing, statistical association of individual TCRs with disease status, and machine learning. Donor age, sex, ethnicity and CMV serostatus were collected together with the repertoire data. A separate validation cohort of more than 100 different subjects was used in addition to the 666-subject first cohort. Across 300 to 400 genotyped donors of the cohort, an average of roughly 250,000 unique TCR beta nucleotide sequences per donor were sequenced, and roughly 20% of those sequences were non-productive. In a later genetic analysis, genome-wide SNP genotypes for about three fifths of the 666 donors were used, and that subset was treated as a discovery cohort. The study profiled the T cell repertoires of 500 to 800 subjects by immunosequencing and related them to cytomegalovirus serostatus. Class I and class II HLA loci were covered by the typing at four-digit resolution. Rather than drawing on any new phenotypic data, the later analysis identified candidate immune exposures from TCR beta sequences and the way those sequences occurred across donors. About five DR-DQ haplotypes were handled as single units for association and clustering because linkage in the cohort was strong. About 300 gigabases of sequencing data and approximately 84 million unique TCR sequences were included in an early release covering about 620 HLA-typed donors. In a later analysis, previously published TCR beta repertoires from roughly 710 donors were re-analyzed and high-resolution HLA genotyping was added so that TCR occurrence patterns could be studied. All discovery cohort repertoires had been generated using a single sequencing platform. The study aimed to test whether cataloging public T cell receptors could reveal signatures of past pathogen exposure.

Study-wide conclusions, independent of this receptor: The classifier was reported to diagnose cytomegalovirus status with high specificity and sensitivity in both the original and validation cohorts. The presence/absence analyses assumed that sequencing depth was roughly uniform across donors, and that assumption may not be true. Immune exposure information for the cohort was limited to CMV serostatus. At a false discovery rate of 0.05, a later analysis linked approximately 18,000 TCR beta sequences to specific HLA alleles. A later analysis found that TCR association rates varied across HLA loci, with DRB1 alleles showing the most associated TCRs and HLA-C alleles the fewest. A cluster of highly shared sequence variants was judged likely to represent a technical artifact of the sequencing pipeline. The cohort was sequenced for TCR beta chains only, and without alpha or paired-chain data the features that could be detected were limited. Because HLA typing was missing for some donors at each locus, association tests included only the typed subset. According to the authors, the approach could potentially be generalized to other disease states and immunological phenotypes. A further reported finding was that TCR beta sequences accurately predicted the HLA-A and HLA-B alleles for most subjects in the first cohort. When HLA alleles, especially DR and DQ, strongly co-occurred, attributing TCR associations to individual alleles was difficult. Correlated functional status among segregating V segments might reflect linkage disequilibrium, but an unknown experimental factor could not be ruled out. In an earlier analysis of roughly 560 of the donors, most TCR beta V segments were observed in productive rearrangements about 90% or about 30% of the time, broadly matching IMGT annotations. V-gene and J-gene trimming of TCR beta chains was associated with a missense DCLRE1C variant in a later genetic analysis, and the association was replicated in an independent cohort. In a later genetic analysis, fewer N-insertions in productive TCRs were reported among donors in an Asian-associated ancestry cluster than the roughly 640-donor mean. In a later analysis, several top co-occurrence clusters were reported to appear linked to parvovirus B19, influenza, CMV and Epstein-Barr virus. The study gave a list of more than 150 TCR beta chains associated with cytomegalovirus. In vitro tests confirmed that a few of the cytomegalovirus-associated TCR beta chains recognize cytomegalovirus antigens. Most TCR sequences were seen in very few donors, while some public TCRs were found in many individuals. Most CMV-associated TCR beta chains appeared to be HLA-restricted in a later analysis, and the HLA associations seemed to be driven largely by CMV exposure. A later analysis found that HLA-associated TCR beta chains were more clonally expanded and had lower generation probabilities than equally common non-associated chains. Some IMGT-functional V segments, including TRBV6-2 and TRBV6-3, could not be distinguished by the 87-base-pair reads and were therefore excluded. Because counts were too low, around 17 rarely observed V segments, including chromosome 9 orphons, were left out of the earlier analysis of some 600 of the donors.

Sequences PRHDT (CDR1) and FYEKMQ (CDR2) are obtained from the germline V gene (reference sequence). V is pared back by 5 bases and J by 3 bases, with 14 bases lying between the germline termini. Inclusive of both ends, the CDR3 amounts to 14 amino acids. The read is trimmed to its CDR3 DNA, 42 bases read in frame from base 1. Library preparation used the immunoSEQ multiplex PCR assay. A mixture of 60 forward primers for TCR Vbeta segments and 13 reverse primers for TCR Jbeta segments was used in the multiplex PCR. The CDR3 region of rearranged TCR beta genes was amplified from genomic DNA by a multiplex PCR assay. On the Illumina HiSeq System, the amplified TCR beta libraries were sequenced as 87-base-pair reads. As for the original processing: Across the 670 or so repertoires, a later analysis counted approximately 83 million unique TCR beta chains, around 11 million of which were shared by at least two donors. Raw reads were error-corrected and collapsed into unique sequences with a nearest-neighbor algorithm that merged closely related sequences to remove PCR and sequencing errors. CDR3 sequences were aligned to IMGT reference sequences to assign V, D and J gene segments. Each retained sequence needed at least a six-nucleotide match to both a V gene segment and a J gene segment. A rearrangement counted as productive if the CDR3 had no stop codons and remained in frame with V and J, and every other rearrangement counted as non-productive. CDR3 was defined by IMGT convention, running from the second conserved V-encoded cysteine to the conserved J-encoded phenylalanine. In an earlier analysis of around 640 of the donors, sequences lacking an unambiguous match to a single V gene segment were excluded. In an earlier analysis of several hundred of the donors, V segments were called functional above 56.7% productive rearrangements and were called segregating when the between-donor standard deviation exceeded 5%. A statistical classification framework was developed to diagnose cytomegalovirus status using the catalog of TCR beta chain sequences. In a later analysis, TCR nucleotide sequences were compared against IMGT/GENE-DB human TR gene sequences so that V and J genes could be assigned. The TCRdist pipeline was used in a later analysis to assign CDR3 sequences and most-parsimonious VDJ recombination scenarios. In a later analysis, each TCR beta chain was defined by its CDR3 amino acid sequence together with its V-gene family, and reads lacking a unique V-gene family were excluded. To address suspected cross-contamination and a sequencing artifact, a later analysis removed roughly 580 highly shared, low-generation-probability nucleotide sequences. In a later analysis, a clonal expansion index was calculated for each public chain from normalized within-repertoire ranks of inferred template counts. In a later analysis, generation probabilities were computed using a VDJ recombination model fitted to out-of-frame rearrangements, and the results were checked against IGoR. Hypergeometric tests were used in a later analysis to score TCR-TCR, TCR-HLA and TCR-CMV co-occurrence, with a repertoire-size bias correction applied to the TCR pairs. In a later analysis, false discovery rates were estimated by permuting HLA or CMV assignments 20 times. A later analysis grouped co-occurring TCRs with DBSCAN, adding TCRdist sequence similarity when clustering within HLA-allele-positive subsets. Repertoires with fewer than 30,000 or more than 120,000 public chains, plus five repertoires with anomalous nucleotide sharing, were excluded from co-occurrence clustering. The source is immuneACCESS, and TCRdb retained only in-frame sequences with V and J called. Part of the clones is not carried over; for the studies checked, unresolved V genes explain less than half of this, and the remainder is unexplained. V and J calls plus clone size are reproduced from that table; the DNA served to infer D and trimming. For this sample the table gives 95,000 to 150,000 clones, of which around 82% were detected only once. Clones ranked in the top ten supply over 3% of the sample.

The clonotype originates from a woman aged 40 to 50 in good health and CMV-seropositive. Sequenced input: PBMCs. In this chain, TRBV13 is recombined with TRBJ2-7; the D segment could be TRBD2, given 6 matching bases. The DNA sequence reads TGTGCCAGCAGCCTTGGGACTGGGATCTACGAGCAGTACCTC. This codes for CASSLGTGIYEQYL.